The rows below give T cell receptor beta chains drawn from one sample of a study of blood T cell repertoires in COVID-19. Assay used: immunoSEQ multiplex PCR; TCRdb lists only in-frame clones, some missing. The sample yields some 500,000 clones, 70% to 90% seen once. Sequencing input: PBMCs or T cells enriched from blood (not recorded which). These receptor sequences come from a woman in her 40s who had recovered from COVID-19. Each CDR3 is given with its conserved first and last residue. Fields, in order: V gene, D gene, CDR3 protein. A D gene is named only where the DNA matches it firmly.

TRBV5-1 | TRBD2 | CASSLGLAGWNTGELFF
TRBV29-1 | . | CSVEMTAAEKLFF
TRBV5-4 | TRBD2 | CASSLGGSGRAATQYF
TRBV11-3 | TRBD2 | CASSLGLAGVGDTQYF
TRBV5-1 | TRBD1 | CASSLDRAYEQYF
TRBV18 | TRBD2 | CASSLYVPPSGSTGELFF
TRBV6-5 | TRBD1 | CASSYSTGKNEQFF
TRBV28 | . | CASSLGGNKDEQYF
TRBV10-1 | . | CASSPGTQTGELFF
TRBV19 | . | CASSIQVFYGYTF
TRBV6-5 | . | CASSFSGYGYTF
TRBV3-1/TRBV3-2 | . | CASSYAGLNTEAFF
TRBV19 | . | CASSQGNEKLFF
TRBV12-3/TRBV12-4 | . | CASRHSGEQFF
TRBV14 | . | CASSQDRSSEQFF
TRBV11-3 | TRBD2 | CASSSGLAGAQETQYF
TRBV27 | TRBD1 | CASSPQPGQGLPYGYTF
TRBV24-1 | . | CATSDAGRSSYNEQFF
TRBV4-3 | TRBD2 | CASSPGLGGEGNTGELFF
TRBV10-3 | TRBD1 | CAIRPTGQSSFLSTEAFF
TRBV19 | . | CASINSGNTIYF
TRBV3-1/TRBV3-2 | TRBD1 | CASSPRGHGAEAFF
TRBV6-2/TRBV6-3 | . | CASSSRPGRMSEQYF
TRBV19 | TRBD2 | CASSIDSASGRLNEQFF
TRBV6-5 | . | CASSYSAGSYEKLFF
TRBV14 | . | CASSRPLASFAFF
TRBV29-1 | TRBD2 | CSARGWSSGRPPDEQFF
TRBV7-9 | . | CASSPQETQYF